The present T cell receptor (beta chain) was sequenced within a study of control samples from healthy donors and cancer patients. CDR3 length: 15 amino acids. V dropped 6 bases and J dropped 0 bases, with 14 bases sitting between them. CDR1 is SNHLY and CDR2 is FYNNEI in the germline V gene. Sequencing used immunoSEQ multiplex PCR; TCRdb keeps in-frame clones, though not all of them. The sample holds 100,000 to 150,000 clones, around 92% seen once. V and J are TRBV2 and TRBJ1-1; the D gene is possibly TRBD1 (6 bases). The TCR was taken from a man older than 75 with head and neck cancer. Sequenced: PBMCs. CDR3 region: CASRGEGGLNTEAFF. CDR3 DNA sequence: TGTGCCAGCAGGGGTGAGGGGGGGTTGAACACTGAAGCTTTCTTT.